The following is a T cell receptor (beta chain) sequence with its context. Its target is not known. Some clones are missing from TCRdb's copy, which holds only in-frame ones; the method was immunoSEQ multiplex PCR. This table holds over 10,000 clones, 80% to 95% found once. These data come from a study of graft-versus-host responses after intestinal transplantation. For the study at large: Multivisceral, liver-intestinal, or isolated intestinal transplants were performed in recipients. Uniformly, recipients were administered anti-thymocyte globulin induction with subsequent tacrolimus and steroids for 3 to 4 years. Whole-study results and caveats: GvH clonotypes were identified within recipient marrow, with a subset emerging first in ileum or blood.

There are 13 residues in the CDR3. Germline V gene sequence: CDR1 SGHAT, CDR2 FQNNGV. Deletions cut 1 base from V and 6 bases from J, with 6 bases between. The sequenced sample was PBMCs, obtained 1032 days after intestinal transplantation. The chain has TRBV11-2 and TRBJ2-2; unclear D gene. This TCR was recovered from a human patient who received an intestinal transplant, so some T cells may come from the graft donor. In DNA form, the CDR3 reads TGTGCCAGCAGCTTAGGTACCTCCGGGGAGCTGTTTTTT. Translating gives CASSLGTSGELFF.